The clone carrying this T cell receptor beta chain turned up a few times. Its target is not known. The sample belongs to a study of T-cell memory formation after mild COVID-19. Study-wide background: The two donors had largely donor-specific TCR clusters. Broader study findings: Some SARS-CoV-2-responding clones were already detected in memory before infection. Later expanders leaned toward CD4+, whereas clones contracting from day 15 to 85 were balanced CD4/CD8.

Losses at the gene ends were 1 base for V and 8 bases for J; bases not matched to a gene: 6. The germline V gene encodes CDR1 SGHTA and CDR2 FQGNSA. This CDR3 region has 15 residues. The authors produced TCR alpha and TCR beta cDNA libraries with sample barcodes and UMIs by 5'RACE using constant-segment primers. Each CDR3 protein is one row after TCRdb ran MiXCR on the 5' RACE reads. The repertoire holds roughly 250,000 distinct CDR3 sequences, with approximately 16% as singletons. Sequenced material: PBMCs or a T cell subset sorted from them (not recorded which). The genes are TRBV7-2 and TRBJ2-1; 9 bases align to TRBD1. This receptor was identified in a man aged 18 to 29 who had mild COVID-19 (a few samples of this study predate the infection). Cell type and time point are not known. In nucleotides, the CDR3 is TGTGCCAGCAGCTTAGGGTTAACAGGGGGCCATGAGCAGTTCTTC. Translation gives CASSLGLTGGHEQFF.